These 25 T cell receptor beta chains were sequenced from one sample in a study of control samples from healthy donors and cancer patients. This table comes from immunoSEQ multiplex PCR, and its TCRdb copy is limited to in-frame clones, with some not included. Of 130,000 or so clones listed, nearly 90% are singletons. Sequenced material: blood. These receptor sequences come from a man aged 45-65 years in good health.

This clone was counted once. The CDR3 is CAWRLDGANYGYTF. The DNA of the CDR3 is TGTGCCTGGAGGTTGGACGGTGCTAACTATGGCTACACCTTC. This chain joins TRBV30 and TRBJ1-2; D ambiguous. Germline V gene data show CDR1 as GTSNPN and CDR2 as SVGIG (reference sequence). V was clipped by 3 bases and J by 0 bases, with 11 bases between them. The CDR3 sequence is 14 residues long.

This clone occurred once. The chain links TRBV28 to TRBJ2-5; 8 bases match TRBD2. From germline, CDR1 is MDHEN and CDR2 SYDVKM. The trim removed 5 bases at V and 1 base at J, leaving 3 bases unmatched. The CDR3 is 14 residues long. The CDR3 protein is CASSRAGVQETQYF. The CDR3 DNA is TGTGCCAGCAGTCGAGCGGGGGTCCAAGAGACCCAGTACTTC.

The chain links TRBV12-5 to TRBJ2-7; D call uncertain. Germline lookup yields CDR1 LGHNT and CDR2 FRNRAP. The CDR3 length is 12 residues. Deletions cut 6 bases from V and 1 base from J, with 7 bases between. CDR3: CASGFNSYEQYF. The CDR3 nucleotides read TGTGCTAGTGGATTTAATTCCTACGAGCAGTACTTC.

V usage is TRBV27 and J usage is TRBJ2-7; D is ambiguous. V gave up 5 bases and J gave up 6 bases, with 14 bases separating them. Germline V gene sequence: CDR1 MNHEY, CDR2 SMNVEV (reference sequence). The CDR3 runs to 13 residues. Here the CDR3 reads CASSGKSGIEQYF. As DNA, the CDR3 is TGTGCCAGCAGTGGAAAAAGTGGAATCGAGCAGTACTTC.

The V gene is TRBV7-3, the J gene TRBJ2-1; 8 bases map to TRBD2. Germline-derived CDR1 and CDR2 are SGHTA and FQGTGA. CDR3 length: 17 residues. The V segment lost 0 bases and the J segment 4 bases; nucleotides outside the gene matches: 8. In DNA, the CDR3 is TGTGCCAGCAGCTTAACCGGAACGGGGGGGCGATACAATGAGCAGTTCTTC. It encodes CASSLTGTGGRYNEQFF.

This chain connects TRBV6-6 to TRBJ2-7, with TRBD2 as a possible D gene (6 bases). V was trimmed by 8 bases and J by 3 bases, leaving 20 bases between them. CDR3 length equals 15 residues. Germline V lookup: CDR1 MNHNY, CDR2 SVGAGI (reference sequence). The CDR3 spells CASGGGSGGYYEQYF. The CDR3 DNA reads TGTGCCAGCGGTGGTGGGAGTGGGGGGTACTACGAGCAGTACTTC.

The genes are TRBV7-9 and TRBJ2-7; no firm D call. V shed 2 bases and J shed 0 bases, with 5 bases lying between them. This CDR3 comprises 13 residues. CDR1 and CDR2 (germline): SEHNR, FQNEAQ (reference sequence). The CDR3 is CASSLLTSYEQYF. The CDR3, as DNA: TGTGCCAGCAGCTTATTAACCTCCTACGAGCAGTACTTC.

The chain is built from TRBV5-4 and TRBJ1-4, with unresolved D. V lost 3 bases and J 0 bases, leaving 12 bases between the germline ends. The CDR3 is 16 amino acids. Germline CDR1 reads SGHNT; CDR2 reads YYREEE (reference sequence). CDR3 nucleotides: TGTGCCAGCAGCTCCTCCATCAACCCAACTAATGAAAAACTGTTTTTT. Its translation: CASSSSINPTNEKLFF.

V and J are TRBV15 and TRBJ2-3, with D unresolved. V was clipped by 0 bases and J by 2 bases, with 12 bases between them. CDR3 length: 16 residues. Germline CDR1 LNHNV, CDR2 YYDKDF (reference sequence). The CDR3 DNA is TGTGCCACCAGCAGAGATGGGCAGCAATACACAGATACGCAGTATTTT. As protein: CATSRDGQQYTDTQYF.

The J gene is TRBJ2-5, the V gene TRBV11-3; tentative D call: TRBD1 (6 bases). Germline-derived CDR1 and CDR2 are SGHNT and YENEEA. This CDR3 has 15 residues. V was trimmed by 1 base and J by 5 bases, leaving 14 bases between them. CDR3 loop: CASSLATGMVETQYF. The CDR3 DNA is TGTGCCAGCAGCTTAGCAACAGGGATGGTTGAGACCCAGTACTTC.

V is TRBV20-1 and J is TRBJ2-5, with TRBD2 matching 11 bases. The junction had 3 bases not matched to a gene; V was cut back by 3 bases and J by 3 bases. The CDR3 runs to 14 residues. Per the germline V gene, CDR1 is DFQATT and CDR2 is SNEGSKA (reference sequence). The CDR3 region is CSASLLAGEETQYF. The CDR3 bases are TGCAGTGCTAGTTTACTAGCGGGAGAAGAGACCCAGTACTTC.

In DNA, the CDR3 is TGTGCCACCAGTGACACGACCCGGACAGGGATGAATGGCTACACCTTC. Translating it yields CATSDTTRTGMNGYTF. The chain is built from TRBV24-1 and TRBJ1-2; 8 nucleotides align to TRBD1. This CDR3 contains 16 residues. Trimming at V came to 4 bases and at J to 6 bases, leaving 12 bases not matched to a gene. Germline V CDR1 and CDR2: KGHDR, SFDVKD.

The V and J genes are TRBV30 and TRBJ2-2, with D unclear. The CDR3 has 17 amino acids. Trimming removed 5 bases from V and 0 bases from J, with 19 bases in between. Per germline, CDR1 GTSNPN and CDR2 SVGIG (reference sequence). This chain's CDR3 is CAWSAGQISSNTGELFF. The CDR3 nucleotides are TGTGCCTGGTCGGCTGGGCAGATCAGTTCGAACACCGGGGAGCTGTTTTTT.

The CDR3 DNA sequence: TGTGCCTGGAGTAGGGACAGCCAAGAGACCCAGTACTTC. Amino acids: CAWSRDSQETQYF. V and J are TRBV30 and TRBJ2-5; the match to TRBD1 covers 7 bases. Germline V gives CDR1 GTSNPN, CDR2 SVGIG (reference sequence). The V gene end was trimmed by 2 bases and the J gene end by 1 base; junction bases not matched to a gene: 1. The CDR3 runs 13 residues.

V is TRBV30 and J is TRBJ1-4; unclear D gene. CDR3 length: 13 amino acids. The germline V and J ends were trimmed by 0 bases and 8 bases, with 10 bases remaining between them. Per the germline V gene, CDR1 is GTSNPN and CDR2 is SVGIG (reference sequence). In nucleotides, the CDR3 is TGTGCCTGGAGTGTTTTCGACGCAGAAAAACTGTTTTTT. Amino acids: CAWSVFDAEKLFF.

This clone was counted between two and nine times. The chain is built from TRBV6-6 and TRBJ2-1; 7 bases agree with TRBD1. Per the germline V gene, CDR1 is MNHNY and CDR2 is SVGAGI (reference sequence). With V trimmed by 6 bases and J by 4 bases, 9 bases remained unmatched. This CDR3 contains 15 residues. The CDR3 coding sequence is TGTGCCAGCAGGGCACACCGGGACAGTTACAATGAGCAGTTCTTC. This translates into CASRAHRDSYNEQFF.

The chain recombines TRBV9 with TRBJ2-7; 8 bases are a match to TRBD2. Germline CDR1 SGDLS, CDR2 YYNGEE. The trim removed 0 bases at V and 2 bases at J, leaving 4 bases unmatched. The CDR3 runs to 15 residues. CDR3 region: CASSVGSGATYEQYF. DNA of the CDR3: TGTGCCAGCAGCGTAGGTAGCGGGGCAACCTACGAGCAGTACTTC.

The rearrangement joins TRBV11-2 to TRBJ2-3; D uncertain. V shed 6 bases and J shed 4 bases, with 11 bases lying between them. Germline loops: CDR1 SGHAT, CDR2 FQNNGV. The CDR3 loop spans 13 amino acids. CDR3 protein: CASSTDLADTQYF. In DNA form, the CDR3 reads TGTGCCAGCAGTACCGACTTGGCAGATACGCAGTATTTT.

This clone was seen a handful of times. The chain has TRBV5-1 and TRBJ2-1; 15 bases fit TRBD2. Germline CDR1 and CDR2: SGHRS and YFSETQ. J lost 6 bases, V lost 1 base, and 17 bases had no gene match. The CDR3 has 21 amino acids. The CDR3 nucleotides read TGCGCCAGCAGCTTGTACGCCGGGACTAGCGGGGGGACTTCCCAAGGCAATGAGCAGTTCTTC. It specifies CASSLYAGTSGGTSQGNEQFF.

The V gene is TRBV24-1, the J gene TRBJ2-7; 8 positions agree with TRBD2. The CDR3 is 12 amino acids. CDR1 is KGHDR and CDR2 is SFDVKD in the germline V gene. Trimming took 9 bases from V and 6 from J; bases not matched to a gene: 6. The CDR3 is CATAGGAGEQYF. As DNA, the CDR3 is TGTGCCACCGCCGGGGGGGCCGGCGAGCAGTACTTC.

This rearrangement joins TRBV3-1 (or the pseudogene TRBV3-2) to TRBJ2-7; possibly TRBD2 for D (5 bases). Per germline, CDR1 LGHDT and CDR2 YNNKEL (reference sequence). This CDR3 contains 14 residues. The germline V and J ends were trimmed by 1 base and 6 bases, with 13 bases remaining between them. CDR3 residues: CASSQVLLRGEQYF. CDR3 sequence (DNA): TGTGCCAGCAGCCAAGTGCTATTACGGGGCGAGCAGTACTTC.

The rearrangement joins TRBV9 to TRBJ1-3; D uncertain. The CDR3 is 15 residues long. The germline gives CDR1 SGDLS, CDR2 YYNGEE. V shed 5 bases and J shed 0 bases, with 12 bases lying between them. The CDR3 loop reads CASRLDESSGNTIYF. The DNA for the CDR3 is TGTGCCAGCAGATTGGACGAGAGCTCTGGAAACACCATATATTTT.

The chain combines TRBV28 with TRBJ1-6; 10 positions match TRBD1. Germline assignment: CDR1 MDHEN and CDR2 SYDVKM. The ends lost 2 bases at V and 9 bases at J; junction bases unmatched: 4. This CDR3 is 15 amino acids long. Here the CDR3 reads CASSLGQGGGSPLHF. DNA of the CDR3: TGTGCCAGCAGTTTAGGACAGGGGGGTGGTTCACCCCTCCACTTT.

The rearrangement uses TRBV6-5 and TRBJ1-2, with 7 nucleotides matching TRBD1. The CDR3 runs to 15 residues. Germline CDR1 reads MNHEY; CDR2 reads SVGAGI. V lost 5 bases, J lost 0 bases, and 6 bases stayed unmatched. The CDR3 here is CASSPGQGANYGYTF. In nucleotides, the CDR3 is TGTGCCAGCAGTCCCGGCCAGGGGGCTAACTATGGCTACACCTTC.

V gene TRBV19 combines with J gene TRBJ1-1, with a possible D match to TRBD1 (6 bases). Trimming stripped 1 base from V and 3 bases from J, with 12 bases between. Germline assignment: CDR1 LNHDA and CDR2 SQIVND (reference sequence). The CDR3 spans 15 residues. CDR3 protein: CASSIGTEKDTEAFF. DNA for the CDR3: TGTGCCAGTAGTATAGGGACAGAAAAGGACACTGAAGCTTTCTTT. Using reference TRBV19 and TRBJ1-1 for the parts outside the CDR3, the full variable domain is DGGITQSPKYLFRKEGQNVTLSCEQNLNHDAMYWYRQDPGQGLRLIYYSQIVNDFQKGDIAEGYSVSREKKESFPLTVTSAQKNPTAFYLCASSIGTEKDTEAFFGQGTRLTVV.